What follows are 26 T cell receptor beta chains derived from one specimen sequenced in a study of T cells after yellow fever vaccination. Each CDR3 protein is one row after TCRdb ran MiXCR on the 5' RACE reads. The sample has around 180,000 distinct CDR3 sequences, 5.5% to 8% seen once. The material sequenced was CD4+ T cells sorted from PBMCs, taken on the day of the first yellow fever vaccination. The receptor source for this set is a man aged 18 to 30 who received the YFV17D yellow fever vaccine.

This chain links TRBV5-1 with TRBJ2-6; D tentatively reads TRBD1 or TRBD2 (5 bases each). Trimming removed 7 bases at V and 1 base at J, with 15 bases between. The length of the CDR3 is 16 residues. Germline V gives CDR1 SGHRS, CDR2 YFSETQ. In DNA form, the CDR3 reads TGCGCCAGCCGCCCGGGGCCGCAGTCTGGGGCCAACGTCCTGACTTTC. As protein: CASRPGPQSGANVLTF.

This clonotype was observed at least ten times. The chain is built from TRBV5-1 and TRBJ1-1, with 7 nucleotides matching TRBD1. The ends lost 0 bases at V and 6 bases at J; junction bases unmatched: 5. This CDR3 has 14 amino acids. The V gene's germline CDR1 is SGHRS and CDR2 YFSETQ. The DNA of the CDR3 is TGCGCCAGCAGCTTGGAGGGGGCGGCGGCTGAAGCTTTCTTT. This encodes CASSLEGAAAEAFF.

This chain connects TRBV2 to TRBJ1-1; a weak D match, TRBD1 (6 bases). The CDR3 loop spans 17 amino acids. The V gene lost 2 bases and the J gene lost 11 bases, with 27 bases spanning the gap. Germline CDR1 SNHLY, CDR2 FYNNEI. Written as DNA, the CDR3 is TGTGCCAGCAGTGAACAGGGAGCAGCTCTAAGGGGGGGGCGCGCTTTCTTT. It encodes CASSEQGAALRGGRAFF.

The chain combines TRBV24-1 with TRBJ2-3; no clear D. Germline V gives CDR1 KGHDR, CDR2 SFDVKD. Trimming stripped 5 bases from V and 2 bases from J, with 7 bases between. CDR3 length: 13 residues. Here the CDR3 reads CATSVGNTDTQYF. CDR3 coding DNA: TGTGCCACCAGTGTAGGGAACACAGATACGCAGTATTTT.

This clonotype was detected ten times or more. The chain employs TRBV29-1 and TRBJ2-5, with 8 bases that match TRBD1. CDR1 SQVTM and CDR2 ANQGSEA come from the germline V gene. There are 10 residues in the CDR3. V shed 7 bases, J shed 10 bases, and the junction held 5 bases outside the gene matches. The CDR3 loop reads CSAVGQGQYF. CDR3 coding DNA: TGCAGCGCCGTAGGACAGGGCCAGTACTTC.

This clonotype showed up many times. The chain combines TRBV19 with TRBJ1-1, with a tentative D call TRBD1 (5 bases). The CDR3 is 13 residues long. CDR1 and CDR2 from the germline V gene are LNHDA and SQIVND (reference sequence). The germline V and J ends were trimmed by 7 bases and 0 bases, with 9 bases remaining between them. This CDR3 reads CASTRGLNTEAFF. The DNA for the CDR3 is TGTGCCAGTACCCGGGGCTTGAACACTGAAGCTTTCTTT.

The rearrangement links TRBV7-2 to TRBJ1-2; perhaps TRBD1 as D (5 bases). The V end lost 5 bases, the J end lost 4 bases, and 17 bases lay between the germline ends. The CDR3 runs to 15 residues. CDR1 and CDR2 (germline): SGHTA, FQGNSA. The CDR3 reads CASSAALRGIYGYTF. The CDR3 coding sequence is TGTGCCAGCAGCGCCGCCCTCCGGGGGATCTATGGCTACACCTTC.

This clonotype was seen ten or more times. The chain recombines TRBV29-1 with TRBJ2-5; possible D gene TRBD1, 5 bases. The CDR3 loop spans 12 amino acids. Trimming removed 4 bases at V and 0 bases at J, with 6 bases between. CDR1 is SQVTM, CDR2 ANQGSEA, per germline. CDR3 bases: TGCAGCGTTGGACAGCACCAAGAGACCCAGTACTTC. This sequence encodes CSVGQHQETQYF.

V usage is TRBV4-3 and J usage is TRBJ1-2, with a weak D call TRBD1 (5 bases). Germline CDR1 is LGHNA and CDR2 is YSLEER. The CDR3 runs 15 residues. The V end was cut by 0 bases, the J end by 6 bases, with 14 bases between. The CDR3, as DNA: TGCGCCAGCAGCCAAGATAGGAGGGCAGGGAATGGCTACACCTTC. Translating it yields CASSQDRRAGNGYTF.

This clonotype was seen many times. The chain recombines TRBV6-2 or TRBV6-3 with TRBJ1-5; D is unresolved. The CDR3 is 14 residues long. V lost 4 bases to trimming and J lost 2 bases, with 9 bases between them. Germline CDR1 and CDR2: MNHEY and SVGEGT. This CDR3 is CASSFDQGNQPQHF. The DNA for the CDR3 is TGTGCCAGCAGTTTTGACCAGGGCAATCAGCCCCAGCATTTT.

In its sample, this clonotype was seen many times. V is TRBV5-1 and J is TRBJ2-3; 8 bases are a match to TRBD2. Losses at the gene ends were 4 bases for V and 0 bases for J; bases not matched to a gene: 4. This CDR3 has 15 amino acids. CDR1 is SGHRS, CDR2 YFSETQ, per germline. The DNA of the CDR3 is TGCGCCAGCAGCCCCGCGGGGGGCAGCACAGATACGCAGTATTTT. This encodes CASSPAGGSTDTQYF.

The chain has TRBV20-1 and TRBJ2-4, with D perhaps TRBD2 (5 bases). CDR3 size: 13 residues. CDR1 is DFQATT and CDR2 is SNEGSKA in the germline V gene (reference sequence). The V end was cut by 4 bases, the J end by 8 bases, with 15 bases between. The DNA for the CDR3 is TGCAGTGCTACTAGCTCTGGAAGGGACATTCAGTACTTC. The encoded protein is CSATSSGRDIQYF.

This clonotype was seen at least ten times. The chain recombines TRBV15 with TRBJ1-5; a possible D gene is TRBD1 (5 bases). Trimming took 4 bases from V and 9 from J, leaving 10 bases between them. The germline gives CDR1 LNHNV, CDR2 YYDKDF (reference sequence). The CDR3 totals 12 residues. The CDR3 is CATSMSGGPQHF. CDR3 nucleotides: TGTGCCACCAGCATGTCGGGGGGGCCCCAGCATTTT. Variable domain in full (rest from reference TRBV15 and TRBJ1-5): DAMVIQNPRYQVTQFGKPVTLSCSQTLNHNVMYWYQQKSSQAPKLLFHYYDKDFNNEADTPDNFQSRRPNTSFCFLDIRSPGLGDTAMYLCATSMSGGPQHFGDGTRLSIL.

This clonotype was observed at least ten times. This chain joins TRBV5-1 and TRBJ2-2; unclear D gene. The germline gives CDR1 SGHRS, CDR2 YFSETQ. CDR3 length: 14 amino acids. Between the trimmed V and J ends, which lost 0 bases and 0 bases, there was a span of 3 bases. The CDR3 sequence: CASSLGSNTGELFF. The CDR3 bases are TGCGCCAGCAGCTTGGGCTCGAACACCGGGGAGCTGTTTTTT.

This clonotype was recorded at least ten times. This sequence joins TRBV6-1 and TRBJ1-6; perhaps TRBD1 as D (5 bases). Germline V gene sequence: CDR1 MNHNS, CDR2 SASEGT. This CDR3 region has 14 residues. Trimming removed 0 bases at V and 10 bases at J, with 10 bases between. The CDR3 DNA is TGTGCCAGCAGTGAAGCAGGGTGGGGGTCACCCCTCCACTTT. It specifies CASSEAGWGSPLHF.

This clonotype came up many times. The chain is built from TRBV7-2 and TRBJ2-3; no reliable D call. CDR1 SGHTA and CDR2 FQGNSA come from the germline V gene. Trimming shortened V by 2 bases and J by 5 bases, and 5 bases separated the two germline ends. The CDR3 extends over 12 amino acids. The CDR3 protein is CASSLYLDTQYF. For the CDR3, the DNA is TGTGCCAGCAGCTTATACTTAGATACGCAGTATTTT. Full variable domain (remainder filled in from reference TRBV7-2 and TRBJ2-3): GAGVSQSPSNKVTEKGKDVELRCDPISGHTALYWYRQSLGQGLEFLIYFQGNSAPDKSGLPSDRFSAERTGGSVSTLTIQRTQQEDSAVYLCASSLYLDTQYFGPGTRLTVL.

This clonotype has ten or more counts. The chain carries TRBV6-5 and TRBJ2-7, with D tentatively TRBD1 or TRBD2 (7 bases each). The germline V gene has CDR1 MNHEY and CDR2 SVGAGI. This CDR3 is built from 15 residues. V lost 4 bases to trimming and J lost 5 bases, with 18 bases between them. The CDR3 DNA follows: TGTGCCAGCAGTTCCGCAGGGGGGGGCCGGAACGAGCAGTACTTC. The encoded protein is CASSSAGGGRNEQYF.

The rearrangement uses TRBV12-3 or TRBV12-4 and TRBJ1-1, with 7 bases lining up with TRBD1. This CDR3 comprises 14 residues. After removal of 3 bases from V and 5 bases from J, the junction contained 6 bases not matched to a gene. The CDR3 nucleotides read TGTGCCAGCAGTTTCCGAGGGGGCCGGACTGAAGCTTTCTTT. It translates to CASSFRGGRTEAFF.

This clonotype has a handful of counts. The CDR3 sequence: CASSATSGGADTQYF. The DNA of the CDR3 is TGCGCCAGCAGTGCTACTAGCGGGGGGGCAGATACGCAGTATTTT. V is TRBV10-1 and J is TRBJ2-3; TRBD2 matches at 13 bases. CDR1 is WNHNN, CDR2 SYGVQD, per germline (reference sequence). The CDR3 totals 15 residues. With 4 bases clipped from V and 4 bases from J, the junction kept 2 bases outside the gene matches.

This clonotype has ten or more counts. The rearrangement links TRBV15 to TRBJ2-5; D unclear. V shed 0 bases and J shed 5 bases, with 7 bases lying between them. Germline V gene data show CDR1 as LNHNV and CDR2 as YYDKDF (reference sequence). This CDR3 contains 13 residues. The chain's CDR3 is CATSRDEVETQYF. CDR3 DNA: TGTGCCACCAGCAGAGATGAGGTCGAGACCCAGTACTTC.

This clonotype was detected a few times. This chain connects TRBV7-2 to TRBJ2-1; D may be TRBD2 (6 bases). V shed 0 bases and J shed 15 bases, with 15 bases lying between them. CDR3 length equals 13 residues. Germline loops: CDR1 SGHTA, CDR2 FQGNSA. CDR3 in DNA: TGTGCCAGCAGCTTAGCGGCTGTCGCGGGGACGTTCTTC. Its translation is CASSLAAVAGTFF.

V gene TRBV5-4 combines with J gene TRBJ2-7; D uncertain. There are 12 residues in the CDR3. CDR1 and CDR2 from the germline V gene are SGHNT and YYREEE (reference sequence). Trimming took off 1 base at V and 5 bases at J, with 7 bases between the two ends. CDR3 sequence: CASSLFLHEQYV. The CDR3 DNA reads as TGTGCCAGCAGCTTGTTCCTCCACGAGCAGTACGTC.

This clonotype appeared once. The J gene is TRBJ1-4, the V gene TRBV12-3 or TRBV12-4; TRBD1 might be the D (6 bases). This CDR3 is 12 amino acids long. The germline V and J ends were trimmed by 6 bases and 7 bases, with 9 bases remaining between them. The CDR3: CASRQGPEKLFF. The CDR3 DNA is TGTGCCAGCAGGCAGGGGCCTGAAAAACTGTTTTTT.

For this clonotype: A much bigger clone sits one base away, suggesting this may be a read error. This sequence joins TRBV21-1 and TRBJ2-7; the D call in the table, TRBD1, was not verified against the DNA. TRBV21-1 is labeled a pseudogene. The CDR3 loop spans 17 amino acids. The CDR3 is CAISKDGPGQGANEQYF. CDR3 in DNA: TGTGCCATCAGCAAAGATGGACCGGGACAGGGGGCAAACGAGCAGTACTTC.

Ten or more counts support this clonotype. This CDR3 is CASSDQPNTEAFF. The CDR3 DNA reads as TGTGCCAGCAGTGACCAGCCGAACACTGAAGCTTTCTTT. The chain recombines TRBV6-4 with TRBJ1-1; D is uncertain. Germline CDR1 and CDR2: MRHNA and SNTAGT. The length of the CDR3 is 13 residues. The germline V and J ends were trimmed by 2 bases and 1 base, with 5 bases remaining between them.

This clonotype was observed at least ten times. CDR3 in DNA: TGTGCCAGCAGCCAAGGCGCAGGACTAAAAGAGACCCAGTACTTC. Its protein product is CASSQGAGLKETQYF. The V gene is TRBV4-2, the J gene TRBJ2-5; a possible D gene is TRBD2 (6 bases). V gave up 1 base and J gave up 3 bases, with 12 bases separating them. The CDR3 is made up of 15 amino acids. Germline CDR1 and CDR2: LGHNA and YNFKEQ.